The clone carrying this T cell receptor (beta chain) has at least ten counts. The antigen is undetermined. Looked up from germline, CDR1 is SNHLY and CDR2 is FYNNEI. This CDR3 contains 15 residues. J was trimmed by 6 bases and V by 4 bases; bases with no gene match: 9. The data originate from a study of T cells in Graves' hyperthyroidism and ophthalmopathy. Amplified regions were TCR beta CDR3 sequences from RNA transcripts. HTBI primers were used for first-round RT-PCR of the TCR CDR3. TCRdb independently ran MiXCR on the multiplex PCR reads; one entry per CDR3 protein. The sample lists 500,000 to 750,000 distinct CDR3 sequences; 13% to 15% were seen once. Study results and caveats: Most thyroid clonotypes expanded above 0.001 appeared in blood too.

The chain couples TRBV2 to TRBJ2-1; 7 nucleotides align to TRBD1. Sequencing was done on a sample of blood. The sequence was collected from a woman aged 18 to 35 with Graves' ophthalmopathy. The chain's CDR3 is CASSVPAQGVNEQFF. CDR3 nucleotides: TGTGCCAGCAGTGTTCCGGCTCAGGGGGTCAATGAGCAGTTCTTC.